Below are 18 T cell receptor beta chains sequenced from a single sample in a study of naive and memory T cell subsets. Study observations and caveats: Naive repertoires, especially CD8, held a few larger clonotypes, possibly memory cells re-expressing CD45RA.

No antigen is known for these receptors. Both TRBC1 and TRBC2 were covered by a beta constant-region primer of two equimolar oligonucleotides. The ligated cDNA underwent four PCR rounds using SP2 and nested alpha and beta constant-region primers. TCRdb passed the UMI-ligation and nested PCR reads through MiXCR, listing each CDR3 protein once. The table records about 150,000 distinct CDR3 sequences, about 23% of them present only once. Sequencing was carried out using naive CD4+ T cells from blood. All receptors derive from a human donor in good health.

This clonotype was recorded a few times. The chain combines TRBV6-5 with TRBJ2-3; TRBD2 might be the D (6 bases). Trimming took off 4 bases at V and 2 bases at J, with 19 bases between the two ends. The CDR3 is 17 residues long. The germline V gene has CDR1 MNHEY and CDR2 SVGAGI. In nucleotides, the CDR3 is TGTGCCAGCAGTTCCCAGCCCGGGACTCTAACCACAGATACGCAGTATTTT. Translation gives CASSSQPGTLTTDTQYF.

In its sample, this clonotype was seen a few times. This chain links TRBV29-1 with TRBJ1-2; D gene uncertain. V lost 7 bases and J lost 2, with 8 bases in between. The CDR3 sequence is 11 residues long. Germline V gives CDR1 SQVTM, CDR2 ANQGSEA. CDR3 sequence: CSGGGNYGYTF. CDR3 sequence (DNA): TGCAGCGGCGGTGGAAACTATGGCTACACCTTC.

DNA for the CDR3: TGTGCCAGCAGCTTGAGAGGGGTCATCTCTGGAAACACCATATATTTT. Translated: CASSLRGVISGNTIYF. The V and J genes are TRBV5-6 and TRBJ1-3, with D perhaps TRBD1 (5 bases). CDR3 length: 16 residues. The V gene lost 1 base and the J gene lost 0 bases, with 11 bases spanning the gap. Germline V gene lookup returns CDR1 SGHDT and CDR2 YYEEEE.

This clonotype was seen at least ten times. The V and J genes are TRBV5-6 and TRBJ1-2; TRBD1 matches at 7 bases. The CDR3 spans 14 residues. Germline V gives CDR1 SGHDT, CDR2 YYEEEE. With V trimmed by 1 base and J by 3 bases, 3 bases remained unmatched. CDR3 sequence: CASSLTDRDYGYTF. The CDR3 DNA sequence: TGTGCCAGCAGCTTGACAGACAGGGACTATGGCTACACCTTC.

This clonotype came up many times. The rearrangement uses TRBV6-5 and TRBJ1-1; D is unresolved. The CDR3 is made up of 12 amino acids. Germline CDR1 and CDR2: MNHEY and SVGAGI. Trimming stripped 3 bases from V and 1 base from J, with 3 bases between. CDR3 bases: TGTGCCAGCAGTTATCGGAACACTGAAGCTTTCTTT. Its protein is CASSYRNTEAFF.

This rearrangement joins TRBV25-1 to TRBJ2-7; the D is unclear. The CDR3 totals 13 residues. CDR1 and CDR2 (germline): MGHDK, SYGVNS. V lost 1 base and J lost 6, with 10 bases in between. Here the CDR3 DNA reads TGTGCCAGCAGTGAATTAAGAGGCGGCGAGCAGTACTTC. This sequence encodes CASSELRGGEQYF.

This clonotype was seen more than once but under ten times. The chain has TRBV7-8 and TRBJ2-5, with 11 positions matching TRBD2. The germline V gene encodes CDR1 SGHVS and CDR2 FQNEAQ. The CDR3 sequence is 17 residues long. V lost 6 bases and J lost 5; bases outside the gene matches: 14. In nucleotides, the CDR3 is TGTGCCAGCAGTGACCCGACTAGCGGGATTAAATTGGAGACCCAGTACTTC. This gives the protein CASSDPTSGIKLETQYF.

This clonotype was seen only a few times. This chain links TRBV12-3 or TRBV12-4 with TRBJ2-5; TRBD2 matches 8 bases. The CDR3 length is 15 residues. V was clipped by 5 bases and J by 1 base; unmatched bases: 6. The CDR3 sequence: CASSVSGATQETQYF. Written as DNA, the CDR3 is TGTGCCAGCAGTGTTAGCGGGGCAACCCAAGAGACCCAGTACTTC.

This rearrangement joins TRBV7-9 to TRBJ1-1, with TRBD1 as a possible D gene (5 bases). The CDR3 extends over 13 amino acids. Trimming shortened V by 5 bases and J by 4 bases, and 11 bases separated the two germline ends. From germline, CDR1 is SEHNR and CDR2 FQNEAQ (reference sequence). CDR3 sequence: CASSPRQITEAFF. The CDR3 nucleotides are TGTGCCAGCAGCCCCCGACAGATCACTGAAGCTTTCTTT.

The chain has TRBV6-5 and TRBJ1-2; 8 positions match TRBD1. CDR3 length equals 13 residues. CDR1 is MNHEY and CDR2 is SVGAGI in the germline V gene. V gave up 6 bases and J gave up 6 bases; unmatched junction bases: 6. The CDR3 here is CASRRGQDNGYTF. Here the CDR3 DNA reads TGTGCCAGCAGAAGGGGACAGGATAATGGCTACACCTTC.

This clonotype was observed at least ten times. CDR3 nucleotides: TGTGCCAGCAGTCAGAACACTGAAGCTTTCTTT. Its protein is CASSQNTEAFF. The gene calls are TRBV28 and TRBJ1-1; the D is unclear. This CDR3 comprises 11 residues. In germline, CDR1 is MDHEN, CDR2 SYDVKM. V lost 5 bases and J lost 1, with 2 bases in between.

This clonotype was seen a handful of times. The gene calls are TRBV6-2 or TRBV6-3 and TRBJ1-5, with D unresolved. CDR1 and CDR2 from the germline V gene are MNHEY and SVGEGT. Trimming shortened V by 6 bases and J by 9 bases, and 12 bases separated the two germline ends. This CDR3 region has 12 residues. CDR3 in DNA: TGTGCCAGCAGCAACCCGCGGACGCCCCAGCATTTT. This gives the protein CASSNPRTPQHF.

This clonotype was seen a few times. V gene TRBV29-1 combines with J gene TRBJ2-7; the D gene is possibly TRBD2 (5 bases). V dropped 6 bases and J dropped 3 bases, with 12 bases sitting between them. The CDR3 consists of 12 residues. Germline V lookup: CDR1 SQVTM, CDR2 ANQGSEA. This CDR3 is CSVLAGFYEQYF. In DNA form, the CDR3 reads TGCAGCGTACTCGCGGGTTTCTACGAGCAGTACTTC.

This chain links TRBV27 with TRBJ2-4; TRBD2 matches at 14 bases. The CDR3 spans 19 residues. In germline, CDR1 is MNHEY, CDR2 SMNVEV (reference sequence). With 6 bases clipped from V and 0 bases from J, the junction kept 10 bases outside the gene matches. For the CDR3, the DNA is TGTGCCAGCAGCCACGTCGGACTAGCGGGAGGTGTAGCCAAAAACATTCAGTACTTC. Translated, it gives CASSHVGLAGGVAKNIQYF.

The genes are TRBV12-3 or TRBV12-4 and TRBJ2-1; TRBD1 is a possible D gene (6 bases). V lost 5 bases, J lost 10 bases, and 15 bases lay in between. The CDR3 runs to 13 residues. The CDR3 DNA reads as TGTGCCAGCAGTCGTGACAGGCTACCAGAGCAGTTCTTC. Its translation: CASSRDRLPEQFF.

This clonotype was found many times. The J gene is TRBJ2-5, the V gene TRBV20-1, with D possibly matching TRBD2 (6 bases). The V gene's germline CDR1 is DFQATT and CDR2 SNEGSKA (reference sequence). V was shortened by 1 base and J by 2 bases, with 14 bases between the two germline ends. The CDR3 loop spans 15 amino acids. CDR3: CSARVPLGLQETQYF. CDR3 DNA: TGCAGTGCTAGAGTTCCGCTGGGACTGCAAGAGACCCAGTACTTC.

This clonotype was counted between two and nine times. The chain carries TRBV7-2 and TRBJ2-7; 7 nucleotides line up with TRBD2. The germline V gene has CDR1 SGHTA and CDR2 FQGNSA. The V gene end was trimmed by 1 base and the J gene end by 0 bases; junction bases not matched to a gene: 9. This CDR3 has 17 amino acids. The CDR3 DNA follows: TGTGCCAGCAGCTTAGAAATTCTAGCGGCAAGCTCCTACGAGCAGTACTTC. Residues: CASSLEILAASSYEQYF.

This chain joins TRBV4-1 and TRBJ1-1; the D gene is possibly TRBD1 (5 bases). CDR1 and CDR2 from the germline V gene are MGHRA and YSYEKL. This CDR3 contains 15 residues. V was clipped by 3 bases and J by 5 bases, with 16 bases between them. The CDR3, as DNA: TGCGCCAGCAGCCAGATGGACACACTAAGGACTGAAGCTTTCTTT. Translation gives CASSQMDTLRTEAFF.